This paragraph covers one T cell receptor (beta chain) sequence. Its antigen remains unidentified. The data were produced by immunoSEQ multiplex PCR, yet TCRdb's version contains in-frame clones alone and is incomplete. The sample has some 200,000 clones; 91% are singletons. The sample comes from a study of T cell responses to AZD1222 COVID-19 vaccine. General observations from the study: Once two AZD1222 doses were given, Spike-specific TCR breadth and depth went up. It was only after the peak T cell response that any repertoires were sampled. Within unmutated variant regions lay the reported targets of nearly half of spike-specific TCRs.

Trimming pared 3 bases from V and 1 base from J, leaving 8 bases between. Germline V gene data show CDR1 as KGHSH and CDR2 as LQKENI. The CDR3 spans 14 residues. This TCR was recovered from an adult who received the AZD1222 COVID-19 vaccine. The source material was peripheral blood, sampled 28 days after the second AZD1222 dose. This chain uses TRBV18 with TRBJ2-3; a weak D match, TRBD2 (5 bases). CDR3 sequence: CASSPGLGTDTQYF. CDR3 bases: TGTGCCAGCTCACCTGGACTCGGCACAGATACGCAGTATTTT.